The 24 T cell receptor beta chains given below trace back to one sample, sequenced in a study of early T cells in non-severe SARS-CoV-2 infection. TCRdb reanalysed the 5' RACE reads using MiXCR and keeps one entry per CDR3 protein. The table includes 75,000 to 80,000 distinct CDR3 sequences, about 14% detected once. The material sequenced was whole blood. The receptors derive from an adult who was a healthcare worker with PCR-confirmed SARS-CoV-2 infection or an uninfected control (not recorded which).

The CDR3 DNA is TGTGCCAGCAGTCATTCAGTGATGTACACAGATACGCAGTATTTT. Translating it yields CASSHSVMYTDTQYF. This chain connects TRBV6-6 to TRBJ2-3; D is uncertain. Germline V lookup: CDR1 MNHNY, CDR2 SVGAGI (reference sequence). The V gene lost 5 bases and the J gene lost 2 bases, with 14 bases spanning the gap. The CDR3 covers 15 residues.

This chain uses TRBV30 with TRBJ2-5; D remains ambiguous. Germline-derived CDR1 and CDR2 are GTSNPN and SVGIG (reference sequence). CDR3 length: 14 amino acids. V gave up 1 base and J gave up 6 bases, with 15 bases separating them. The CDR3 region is CAWSEGLSWKTQYF. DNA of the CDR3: TGTGCCTGGAGTGAAGGGTTATCTTGGAAGACCCAGTACTTC. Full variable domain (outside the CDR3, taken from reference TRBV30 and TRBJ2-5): SQTIHQWPATLVQPVGSPLSLECTVEGTSNPNLYWYRQAAGRGLQLLFYSVGIGQISSEVPQNLSASRPQDRQFILSSKKLLLSDSGFYLCAWSEGLSWKTQYFGPGTRLLVL.

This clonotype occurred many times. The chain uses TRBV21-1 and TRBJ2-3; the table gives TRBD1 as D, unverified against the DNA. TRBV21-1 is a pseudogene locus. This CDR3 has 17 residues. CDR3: CASSKGSTGGRPDTQYF. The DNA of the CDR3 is TGTGCCAGCAGCAAAGGGAGTACTGGGGGGCGACCAGATACGCAGTATTTT.

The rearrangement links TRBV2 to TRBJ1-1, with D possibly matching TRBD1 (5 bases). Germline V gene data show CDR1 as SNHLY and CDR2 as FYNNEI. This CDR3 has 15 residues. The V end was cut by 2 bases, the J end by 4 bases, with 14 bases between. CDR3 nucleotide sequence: TGTGCCAGCAGTGAAAGACGGGGCGCGGGCACTGAAGCTTTCTTT. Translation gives CASSERRGAGTEAFF.

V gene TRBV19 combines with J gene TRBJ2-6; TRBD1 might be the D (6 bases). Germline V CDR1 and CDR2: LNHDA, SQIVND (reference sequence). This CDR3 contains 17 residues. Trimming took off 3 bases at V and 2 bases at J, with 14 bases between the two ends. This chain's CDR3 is CASSMYRVGPGANVLTF. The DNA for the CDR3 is TGTGCCAGTAGTATGTACAGGGTGGGGCCTGGGGCCAACGTCCTGACTTTC.

CDR3 loop: CASSKQPGPGAGETQYF. The CDR3 nucleotides read TGTGCCAGCAGCAAACAGCCCGGGCCAGGGGCAGGAGAGACCCAGTACTTC. J is TRBJ2-5 and V is TRBV3-1; perhaps TRBD1 as D (6 bases). V was cut by 5 bases and J by 4 bases, with 23 bases left in between. The CDR3 sequence is 17 residues long. Per germline, CDR1 LGHDT and CDR2 YNNKEL (reference sequence).

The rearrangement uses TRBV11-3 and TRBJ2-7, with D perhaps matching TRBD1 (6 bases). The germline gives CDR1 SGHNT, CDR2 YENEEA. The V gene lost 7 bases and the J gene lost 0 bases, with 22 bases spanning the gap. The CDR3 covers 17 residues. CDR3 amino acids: CASTPPPGHGGSYEQYF. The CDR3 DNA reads TGTGCCAGCACCCCCCCCCCGGGACACGGTGGCTCCTACGAGCAGTACTTC.

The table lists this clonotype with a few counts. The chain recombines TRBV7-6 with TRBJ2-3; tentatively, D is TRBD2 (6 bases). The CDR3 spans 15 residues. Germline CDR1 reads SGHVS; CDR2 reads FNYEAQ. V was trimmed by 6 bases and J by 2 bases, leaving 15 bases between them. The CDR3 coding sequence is TGTGCCAGCAGTTCTGGCCGGGACTTCACAGATACGCAGTATTTT. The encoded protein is CASSSGRDFTDTQYF.

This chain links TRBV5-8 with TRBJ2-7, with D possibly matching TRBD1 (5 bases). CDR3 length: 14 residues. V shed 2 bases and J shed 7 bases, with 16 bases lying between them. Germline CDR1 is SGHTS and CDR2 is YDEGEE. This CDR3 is CASSLGHPNREQYF. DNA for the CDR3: TGTGCCAGCAGCTTAGGACACCCCAATCGAGAGCAGTACTTC.

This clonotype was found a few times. CDR3 sequence reads: CSARGSAGAYEQYF. CDR3 DNA sequence: TGCAGTGCTAGAGGTTCAGCGGGGGCCTACGAGCAGTACTTC. The chain employs TRBV20-1 and TRBJ2-7; 8 bases are a match to TRBD2. Germline V gene lookup returns CDR1 DFQATT and CDR2 SNEGSKA (reference sequence). The junction had 4 bases not matched to a gene; V was cut back by 1 base and J by 2 bases. This CDR3 spans 14 amino acids.

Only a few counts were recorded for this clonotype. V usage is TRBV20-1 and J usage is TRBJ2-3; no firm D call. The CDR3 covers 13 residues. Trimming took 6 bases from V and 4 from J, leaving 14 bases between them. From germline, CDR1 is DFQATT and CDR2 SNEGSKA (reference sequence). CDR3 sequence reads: CSAPPVSPDTQYF. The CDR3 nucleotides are TGCAGTGCCCCACCGGTTAGCCCAGATACGCAGTATTTT.

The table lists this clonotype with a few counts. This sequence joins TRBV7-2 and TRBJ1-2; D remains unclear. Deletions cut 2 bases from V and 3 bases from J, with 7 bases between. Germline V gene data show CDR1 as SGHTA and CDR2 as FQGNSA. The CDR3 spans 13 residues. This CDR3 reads CASSLNADYGYTF. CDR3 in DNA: TGTGCCAGCAGCTTAAACGCGGACTATGGCTACACCTTC. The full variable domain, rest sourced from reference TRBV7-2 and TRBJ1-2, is GAGVSQSPSNKVTEKGKDVELRCDPISGHTALYWYRQSLGQGLEFLIYFQGNSAPDKSGLPSDRFSAERTGGSVSTLTIQRTQQEDSAVYLCASSLNADYGYTFGSGTRLTVV.

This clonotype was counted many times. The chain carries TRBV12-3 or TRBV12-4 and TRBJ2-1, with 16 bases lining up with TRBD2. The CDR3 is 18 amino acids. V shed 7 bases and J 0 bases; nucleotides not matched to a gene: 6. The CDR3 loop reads CASTPGLAGGSSYNEQFF. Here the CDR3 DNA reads TGTGCCAGCACCCCGGGACTAGCGGGAGGGAGCTCCTACAATGAGCAGTTCTTC.

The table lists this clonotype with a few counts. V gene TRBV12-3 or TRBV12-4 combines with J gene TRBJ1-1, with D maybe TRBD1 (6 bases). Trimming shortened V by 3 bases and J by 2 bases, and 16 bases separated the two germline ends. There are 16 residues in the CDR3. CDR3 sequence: CASSFLTGRKNTEAFF. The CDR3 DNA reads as TGTGCCAGCAGTTTCCTAACAGGGAGGAAAAACACTGAAGCTTTCTTT.

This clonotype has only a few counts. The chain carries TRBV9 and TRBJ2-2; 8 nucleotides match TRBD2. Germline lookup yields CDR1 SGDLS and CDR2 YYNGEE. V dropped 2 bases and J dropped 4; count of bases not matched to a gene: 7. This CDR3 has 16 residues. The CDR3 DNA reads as TGTGCCAGCAGCGTCGGAGCGGGAGCGGGCACCGGGGAGCTGTTTTTT. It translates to CASSVGAGAGTGELFF.

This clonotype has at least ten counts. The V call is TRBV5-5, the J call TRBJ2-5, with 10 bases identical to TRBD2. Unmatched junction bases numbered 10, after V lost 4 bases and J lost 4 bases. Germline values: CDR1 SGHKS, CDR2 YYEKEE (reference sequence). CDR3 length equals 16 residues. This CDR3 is CASSVSGGSSSETQYF. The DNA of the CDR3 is TGTGCCAGCAGCGTTAGCGGGGGGTCCTCCTCAGAGACCCAGTACTTC.

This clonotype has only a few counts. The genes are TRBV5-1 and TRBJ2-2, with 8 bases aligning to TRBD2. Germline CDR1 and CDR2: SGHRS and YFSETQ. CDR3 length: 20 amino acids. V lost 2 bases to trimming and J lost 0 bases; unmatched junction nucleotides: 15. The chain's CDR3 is CASSFTQWVAGFANTGELFF. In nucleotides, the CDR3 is TGCGCCAGCAGCTTTACCCAGTGGGTAGCGGGGTTCGCGAACACCGGGGAGCTGTTTTTT.

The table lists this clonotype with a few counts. The CDR3 coding sequence is TGCGCCAGCAGCTTGGTGGGGGATGAAGCTTTCTTT. Translating it yields CASSLVGDEAFF. The chain recombines TRBV5-1 with TRBJ1-1; weak D call: TRBD1 (5 bases). Germline-derived CDR1 and CDR2 are SGHRS and YFSETQ. Trimming pared 0 bases from V and 7 bases from J, leaving 7 bases between. This CDR3 is 12 amino acids long.

This CDR3 reads CASSLRQGAGELFF. The CDR3 DNA reads TGTGCCAGCAGCTTGCGGCAGGGCGCCGGGGAGCTGTTTTTT. The chain recombines TRBV5-4 with TRBJ2-2; D possibly corresponds to TRBD1 (5 bases). Germline CDR1 SGHNT, CDR2 YYREEE (reference sequence). Trimming pared 1 base from V and 6 bases from J, leaving 10 bases between. The CDR3 consists of 14 residues. The variable domain in full, with the rest retrieved from reference TRBV5-4 and TRBJ2-2, is ETGVTQSPTHLIKTRGQQVTLRCSSQSGHNTVSWYQQALGQGPQFIFQYYREEENGRGNFPPRFSGLQFPNYSSELNVNALELDDSALYLCASSLRQGAGELFFGEGSRLTVL.

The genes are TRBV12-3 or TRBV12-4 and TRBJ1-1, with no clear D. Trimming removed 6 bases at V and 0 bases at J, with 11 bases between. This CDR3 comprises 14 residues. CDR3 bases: TGTGCCAGCAGCCCGGGCAGTATGAACACTGAAGCTTTCTTT. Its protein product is CASSPGSMNTEAFF.

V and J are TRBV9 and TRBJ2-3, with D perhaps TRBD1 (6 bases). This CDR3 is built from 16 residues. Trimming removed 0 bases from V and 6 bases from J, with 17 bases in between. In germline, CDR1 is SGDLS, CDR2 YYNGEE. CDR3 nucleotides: TGTGCCAGCAGCGTAGAGGGTTGGGGGCGCCGGGATACGCAGTATTTT. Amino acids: CASSVEGWGRRDTQYF.

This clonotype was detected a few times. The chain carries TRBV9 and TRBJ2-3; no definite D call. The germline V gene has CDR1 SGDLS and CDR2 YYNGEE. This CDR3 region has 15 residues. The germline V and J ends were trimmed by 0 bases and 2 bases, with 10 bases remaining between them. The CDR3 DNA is TGTGCCAGCAGCGTAGAGTCATCCGACACAGATACGCAGTATTTT. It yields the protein CASSVESSDTDTQYF.

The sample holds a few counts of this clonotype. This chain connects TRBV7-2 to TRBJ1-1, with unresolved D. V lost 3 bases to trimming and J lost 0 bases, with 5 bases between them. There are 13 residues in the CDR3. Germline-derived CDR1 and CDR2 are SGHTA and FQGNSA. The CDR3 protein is CASSFEVNTEAFF. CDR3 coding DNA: TGTGCCAGCAGCTTCGAAGTGAACACTGAAGCTTTCTTT.

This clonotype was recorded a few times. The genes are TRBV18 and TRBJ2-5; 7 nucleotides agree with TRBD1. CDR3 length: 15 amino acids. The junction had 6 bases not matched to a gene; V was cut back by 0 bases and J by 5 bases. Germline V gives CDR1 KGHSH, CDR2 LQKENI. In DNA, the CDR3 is TGTGCCAGCTCACCACCGAACTCAGGGGGTGAGACCCAGTACTTC. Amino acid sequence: CASSPPNSGGETQYF.